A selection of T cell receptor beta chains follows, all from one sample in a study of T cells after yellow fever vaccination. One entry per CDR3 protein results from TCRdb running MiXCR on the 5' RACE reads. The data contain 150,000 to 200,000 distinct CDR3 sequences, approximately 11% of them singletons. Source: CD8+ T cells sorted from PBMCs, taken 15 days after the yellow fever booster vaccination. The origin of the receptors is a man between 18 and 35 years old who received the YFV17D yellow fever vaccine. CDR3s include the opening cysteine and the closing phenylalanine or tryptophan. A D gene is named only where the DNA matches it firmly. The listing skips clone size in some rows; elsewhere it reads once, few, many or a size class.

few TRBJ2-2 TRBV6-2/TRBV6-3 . CASSYSGADTGELFF TGTGCCAGCAGTTACTCGGGGGCCGACACCGGGGAGCTGTTTTTT
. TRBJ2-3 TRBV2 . CAILRGPGGTDTQYF TGTGCTATATTGAGAGGGCCTGGGGGCACAGATACGCAGTATTTT
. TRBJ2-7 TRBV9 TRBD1 CASSAPDRGDYEQYF TGTGCCAGCAGCGCCCCGGACAGGGGAGACTACGAGCAGTACTTC
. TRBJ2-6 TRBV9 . CASSAPELTSSGANVLTF TGTGCCAGCAGCGCCCCCGAATTGACCTCCTCTGGGGCCAACGTCCTGACTTTC
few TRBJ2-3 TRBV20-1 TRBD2 CSALAGVTTDTQYF TGCAGTGCCTTAGCGGGGGTTACCACAGATACGCAGTATTTT
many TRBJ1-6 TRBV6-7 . CASSYWHEIHF TGTGCCAGCAGTTACTGGCATGAAATCCACTTT
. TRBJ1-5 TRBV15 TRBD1 CATSIDRVGNQPQHF TGTGCCACCAGCATTGACAGGGTCGGGAATCAGCCCCAGCATTTT
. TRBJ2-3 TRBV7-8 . CASSTHKGSTDTQYF TGTGCCAGCAGCACCCATAAAGGTTCTACAGATACGCAGTATTTT
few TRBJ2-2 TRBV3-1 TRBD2 CASSQLVPIAGANTGELFF TGTGCCAGCAGCCAATTGGTACCAATAGCGGGGGCGAACACCGGGGAGCTGTTTTTT
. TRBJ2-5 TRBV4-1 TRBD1 CASSQVTGEETQYF TGCGCCAGCAGCCAAGTAACAGGGGAAGAGACCCAGTACTTC
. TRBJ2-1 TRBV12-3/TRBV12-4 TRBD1 CASSIQGASGNEQFF TGTGCCAGCAGTATACAGGGGGCTTCGGGCAATGAGCAGTTCTTC
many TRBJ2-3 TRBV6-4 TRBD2 CASSDETSGPINSTDTQYF TGTGCCAGCAGTGACGAGACTAGCGGGCCCATTAATAGCACAGATACGCAGTATTTT
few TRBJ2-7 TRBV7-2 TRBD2 CASSPAGGDYEQYF TGTGCCAGCAGCCCTGCGGGAGGGGACTACGAGCAGTACTTC
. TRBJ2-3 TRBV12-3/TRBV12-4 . CASRWGDTQYF TGTGCCAGCAGGTGGGGGGATACGCAGTATTTT
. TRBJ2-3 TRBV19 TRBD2 CASTSWSGGTPGDTQYF TGTGCCAGTACTTCTTGGAGCGGGGGGACCCCAGGAGATACGCAGTATTTT
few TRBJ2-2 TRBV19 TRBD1 CASEQGAPGELFF TGTGCCAGTGAACAGGGGGCCCCCGGGGAGCTGTTTTTT
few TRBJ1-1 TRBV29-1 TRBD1 CSVTGGTEAFF TGCAGCGTCACAGGGGGCACTGAAGCTTTCTTT
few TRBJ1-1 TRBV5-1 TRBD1 CASNIPPGTGPNTEAFF TGCGCCAGCAACATCCCCCCCGGGACAGGACCGAACACTGAAGCTTTCTTT
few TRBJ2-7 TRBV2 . CASSGVDTSPYEQYF TGTGCCAGCAGTGGGGTGGACACCTCTCCCTACGAGCAGTACTTC
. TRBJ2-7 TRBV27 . CASSFGRGPYEQYF TGTGCCAGCAGTTTTGGGCGGGGGCCTTACGAGCAGTACTTC
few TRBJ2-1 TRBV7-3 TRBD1 CASSVDRGSSYNEQFF TGTGCCAGCAGCGTCGACAGGGGGAGCTCCTACAATGAGCAGTTCTTC
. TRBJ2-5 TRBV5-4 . CASSLGPGQETQYF TGTGCCAGCAGCCTCGGACCCGGGCAAGAGACCCAGTACTTC
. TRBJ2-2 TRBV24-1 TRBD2 CATSETGLAFTGELFF TGTGCCACCAGTGAAACGGGACTAGCGTTCACCGGGGAGCTGTTTTTT
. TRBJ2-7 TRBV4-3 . CASSPGGAGEQYF TGCGCCAGCAGCCCCGGAGGTGCAGGCGAGCAGTACTTC
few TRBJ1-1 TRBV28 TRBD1 CASSPGQGETEAFF TGTGCCAGCAGTCCCGGACAGGGAGAGACTGAAGCTTTCTTT
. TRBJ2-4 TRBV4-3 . CASSQGTRTGNIQYF TGCGCCAGCAGCCAAGGAACCAGGACTGGAAACATTCAGTACTTC
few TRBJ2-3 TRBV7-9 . CAGAEGLYTDTQYF TGTGCCGGGGCCGAAGGGCTCTACACAGATACGCAGTATTTT
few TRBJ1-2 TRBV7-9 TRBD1 CASSLSTGVGYGYTF TGTGCCAGCAGCTTAAGCACAGGGGTTGGCTATGGCTACACCTTC
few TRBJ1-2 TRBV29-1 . CSVEDRRGVKGYTF TGCAGCGTTGAAGATCGGCGGGGCGTCAAGGGCTACACCTTC
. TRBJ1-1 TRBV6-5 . CASSYSTLGTEAFF TGTGCCAGCAGTTACTCGACTCTTGGCACTGAAGCTTTCTTT
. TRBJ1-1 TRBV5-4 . CASSLWLTPITEAFF TGTGCCAGCAGCTTGTGGCTTACACCAATCACTGAAGCTTTCTTT
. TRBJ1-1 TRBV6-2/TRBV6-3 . CASKGVENTEAFF TGTGCCAGCAAAGGGGTTGAGAACACTGAAGCTTTCTTT
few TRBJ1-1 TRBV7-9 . CASSRHDPWAEAFF TGTGCCAGCAGCCGACACGATCCTTGGGCTGAAGCTTTCTTT
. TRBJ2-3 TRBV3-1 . CASSQSAESTDTQYF TGTGCCAGCAGCCAATCCGCGGAGAGCACAGATACGCAGTATTTT
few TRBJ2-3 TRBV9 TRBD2 CASSGKPGLVSDTQYF TGTGCCAGCAGCGGCAAACCGGGACTAGTTTCTGATACGCAGTATTTT
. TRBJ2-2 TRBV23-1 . CASSYAGPGRTGELFF TGCGCCAGCAGTTACGCAGGCCCTGGTCGTACCGGGGAGCTGTTTTTT
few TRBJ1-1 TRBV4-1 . CASSQGEGLNTEAFF TGCGCCAGCAGCCAAGGGGAGGGCTTGAACACTGAAGCTTTCTTT
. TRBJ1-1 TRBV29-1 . CSVAEGLYTEAFF TGCAGCGTTGCTGAAGGATTATACACTGAAGCTTTCTTT
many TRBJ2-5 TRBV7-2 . CASSLLGRPQETQYF TGTGCCAGCAGCTTATTGGGCAGACCACAAGAGACCCAGTACTTC
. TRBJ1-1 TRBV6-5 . CASSYSTFGLGTEAFF TGTGCCAGCAGTTACTCGACTTTTGGCCTCGGGACTGAAGCTTTCTTT
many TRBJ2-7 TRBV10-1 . CASSEPRGPLSYEQYF TGCGCCAGCAGTGAGCCGAGGGGACCCCTCTCCTACGAGCAGTACTTC
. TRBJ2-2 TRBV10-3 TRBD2 CATTRLAGGPSTGELFF TGTGCCACGACTAGACTAGCGGGGGGGCCAAGCACCGGGGAGCTGTTTTTT
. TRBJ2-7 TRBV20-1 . CSAGSSSYEQYF TGCAGTGCGGGGTCAAGCTCCTACGAGCAGTACTTC
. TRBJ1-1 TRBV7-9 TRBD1 CASPDRVTEAFF TGTGCCAGTCCTGACAGGGTCACTGAAGCTTTCTTT
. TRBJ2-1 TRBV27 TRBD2 CASRAIAGGVYNEQFF TGTGCCAGCAGGGCTATCGCGGGGGGAGTATACAATGAGCAGTTCTTC
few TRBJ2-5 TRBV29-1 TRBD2 CSHIPVSGGPGETQYF TGCAGCCATATACCGGTGTCGGGGGGGCCAGGAGAGACCCAGTACTTC
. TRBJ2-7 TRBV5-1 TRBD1 CASSFSETGVGEQYF TGCGCCAGCAGCTTTTCCGAGACAGGGGTGGGGGAGCAGTACTTC
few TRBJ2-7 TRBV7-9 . CASSQDLGTTYEQYF TGTGCCAGCAGCCAAGACCTGGGAACAACTTACGAGCAGTACTTC
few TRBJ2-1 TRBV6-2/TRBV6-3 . CASSYPGRYNEQFF TGTGCCAGCAGTTACCCCGGGAGATACAATGAGCAGTTCTTC
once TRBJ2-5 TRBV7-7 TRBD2 CASSTEAGGPGETQYF TGTGCCAGCAGCACAGAAGCGGGGGGGCCCGGAGAGACCCAGTACTTC
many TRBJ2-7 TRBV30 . CAWSAIRGGYEQYF TGTGCCTGGAGCGCAATCAGGGGGGGGTACGAGCAGTACTTC
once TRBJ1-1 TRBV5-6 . CASSLEGGPLVSGFF TGTGCCAGCAGCTTGGAGGGGGGGCCACTTGTAAGCGGATTCTTT
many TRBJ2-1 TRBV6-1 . CASSLPQGGYNEQFF TGTGCCAGCAGTCTCCCACAGGGGGGGTACAATGAGCAGTTCTTC
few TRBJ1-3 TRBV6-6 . CASNLENFGNTIYF TGTGCCAGCAATCTAGAAAATTTCGGAAACACCATATATTTT
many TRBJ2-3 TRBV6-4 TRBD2 CASSDSAGGPDTQYF TGTGCCAGCAGTGACTCAGCGGGGGGGCCAGATACGCAGTATTTT